This TCR beta chain was recorded in a study of T cells after yellow fever vaccination. Broader study findings: Booster sampling recovered most clones from primary vaccination (approximately 97% CD4, approximately 90% CD8). Clonotypes found in both CD4 and CD8 compartments made up a small share.

In this sample, this clonotype turned up a few times. Its antigen is unidentified. By 5'RACE template switching, TCR cDNA was produced, with a universal primer site and UMIs added in the process. TCRdb independently ran MiXCR on the 5' RACE reads; one entry per CDR3 protein. The data contain about 260,000 distinct CDR3 sequences, 10% to 15% of them seen just once; the ten biggest clones take up 0.5% to 0.6%. V gave up 1 base and J gave up 7 bases, with 14 bases separating them. Germline V gene sequence: CDR1 SGHDN, CDR2 FVKESK. The CDR3 contains 15 residues. V is TRBV14 and J is TRBJ2-1, with D possibly TRBD2 on 6 matching bases. Material: CD4+ T cells sorted from PBMCs, obtained 45 days after the yellow fever booster vaccination. This TCR came from a man aged 30 to 39 who received the YFV17D yellow fever vaccine. The CDR3 DNA follows: TGTGCCAGCAGCCAAGCCCGACTAGGATCAAATGAGCAGTTCTTC. Translation: CASSQARLGSNEQFF.